One sample yielded the 24 T cell receptor beta chains listed below, sequenced in a study of cytomegalovirus exposure and HLA in healthy donors listed by TCRdb under 2017. The library was generated by the immunoSEQ multiplex PCR assay. The clones in this table, taken by TCRdb from immuneACCESS, are in-frame only. Not every clone is retained; where verified, under half of the shortfall comes from an unresolved V gene, and the cause of the rest is unknown. This sample comprises tens of thousands of clones, just under 95% of them detected only once. 2% to 2.5% of the sample is taken by the ten largest. The sequenced sample consisted of PBMCs. Receptors originate from a young man in good health and CMV-seronegative.

The V gene is TRBV28, the J gene TRBJ1-3, with D unclear. CDR3 size: 12 residues. Germline-derived CDR1 and CDR2 are MDHEN and SYDVKM. CDR3 nucleotides: TGTGCGGTGGTTAGCAATGGAAACACCATATATTTT. Translation gives CAVVSNGNTIYF.

V is TRBV7-9 and J is TRBJ1-2; a weak D match, TRBD1 (6 bases). Trimming shortened V by 5 bases and J by 2 bases, and 12 bases separated the two germline ends. The CDR3 contains 14 residues. Looked up from germline, CDR1 is SEHNR and CDR2 is FQNEAQ (reference sequence). In DNA, the CDR3 is TGTGCCAGCAGCCCAACCCAGGGGAACTATGGCTACACCTTC. This gives the protein CASSPTQGNYGYTF.

This clone was counted a single time. CDR3 sequence reads: CASSLGSGRQETQYF. CDR3 coding DNA: TGCGCCAGCAGCTTGGGTAGCGGGAGGCAAGAGACCCAGTACTTC. The chain has TRBV5-1 and TRBJ2-5; 10 bases are shared with TRBD2. V trimming: 0 bases; J trimming: 2 bases; junction bases outside the gene matches: 1. Germline CDR1 reads SGHRS; CDR2 reads YFSETQ. The CDR3 spans 15 residues. The whole variable domain, filled in from reference TRBV5-1 and TRBJ2-5, reads KAGVTQTPRYLIKTRGQQVTLSCSPISGHRSVSWYQQTPGQGLQFLFEYFSETQRNKGNFPGRFSGRQFSNSRSEMNVSTLELGDSALYLCASSLGSGRQETQYFGPGTRLLVL.

This clone showed up just a few times. The rearrangement uses TRBV11-2 and TRBJ2-3; TRBD2 aligns across 9 bases. This CDR3 is 13 amino acids long. V lost 4 bases to trimming and J lost 4 bases; unmatched junction nucleotides: 0. Germline V lookup: CDR1 SGHAT, CDR2 FQNNGV. CDR3 in amino acids: CASSWTSADTQYF. DNA of the CDR3: TGTGCCAGCAGCTGGACTAGCGCAGATACGCAGTATTTT.

The chain joins TRBV28 to TRBJ2-3; D is possibly TRBD1 (6 bases). Deletions cut 2 bases from V and 2 bases from J, with 11 bases between. The CDR3 is made up of 15 amino acids. From germline, CDR1 is MDHEN and CDR2 SYDVKM. DNA of the CDR3: TGTGCCAGCAGTTTAGCTCAGGGACACACAGATACGCAGTATTTT. Translating gives CASSLAQGHTDTQYF.

The chain combines TRBV18 with TRBJ2-1; a weak D match, TRBD1 (5 bases). The CDR3 contains 19 residues. In germline, CDR1 is KGHSH, CDR2 LQKENI. Trimming shortened V by 3 bases and J by 0 bases, and 21 bases separated the two germline ends. CDR3 in DNA: TGTGCCAGCTCACCTAGACCCTCCGGACACCTGAGCTCCTACAATGAGCAGTTCTTC. Protein: CASSPRPSGHLSSYNEQFF.

This clone was recorded once. The chain joins TRBV6-1 to TRBJ2-6, with D possibly being TRBD1 (6 bases). This CDR3 region has 15 residues. Per the germline V gene, CDR1 is MNHNS and CDR2 is SASEGT. Trimming took 6 bases from V and 3 from J, leaving 12 bases between them. CDR3 residues: CASSRGSFGANVLTF. In DNA form, the CDR3 reads TGTGCCAGCAGCAGGGGATCCTTTGGGGCCAACGTCCTGACTTTC.

The genes are TRBV27 and TRBJ1-2; D gene unclear. CDR1 is MNHEY and CDR2 is SMNVEV in the germline V gene (reference sequence). V shed 2 bases and J shed 4 bases, with 11 bases lying between them. There are 14 residues in the CDR3. CDR3 amino acids: CASSLAPVSYGYTF. CDR3 DNA sequence: TGTGCCAGCAGTTTAGCCCCAGTCAGCTATGGCTACACCTTC.

The rearrangement joins TRBV7-9 to TRBJ2-7; a weak D match, TRBD1 (6 bases). Between the trimmed V and J ends, which lost 2 bases and 0 bases, there was a span of 11 bases. The CDR3 sequence is 15 residues long. The germline V gene encodes CDR1 SEHNR and CDR2 FQNEAQ (reference sequence). DNA of the CDR3: TGTGCCAGCAGCTTAAGGGCAGGGGTCTCCTACGAGCAGTACTTC. This sequence encodes CASSLRAGVSYEQYF.

The genes are TRBV7-2 and TRBJ2-2, with D maybe TRBD1 (6 bases). CDR3 size: 15 residues. Germline CDR1 is SGHTA and CDR2 is FQGNSA. V was clipped by 3 bases and J by 4 bases, with 12 bases between them. The CDR3 loop is CASSLPGHITGELFF. The CDR3 nucleotides read TGTGCCAGCAGCTTGCCGGGACATATCACCGGGGAGCTGTTTTTT.

V usage is TRBV29-1 and J usage is TRBJ1-2; 8 positions match TRBD1. Germline CDR1 SQVTM, CDR2 ANQGSEA. With V trimmed by 3 bases and J by 14 bases, 11 bases remained unmatched. The CDR3 is 12 residues long. The CDR3 is CSVEGSGGLGTF. For the CDR3, the DNA is TGCAGCGTTGAGGGGTCAGGGGGCTTGGGTACCTTC.

This chain links TRBV5-1 with TRBJ2-1; possible D gene TRBD2, 5 bases. V was trimmed by 1 base and J by 6 bases, leaving 11 bases between them. CDR1 and CDR2 (germline): SGHRS, YFSETQ. CDR3 length equals 14 residues. For the CDR3, the DNA is TGCGCCAGCAGCTTGCTCCTAGCTCCCAATGAGCAGTTCTTC. Translating it yields CASSLLLAPNEQFF.

The chain recombines TRBV7-2 with TRBJ2-2; possibly TRBD2 for D (5 bases). Trimming pared 5 bases from V and 5 bases from J, leaving 9 bases between. This CDR3 contains 13 residues. Germline CDR1 and CDR2: SGHTA and FQGNSA. The CDR3, as DNA: TGTGCCAGCAGCGAAACTAGGACCGGGGAGCTGTTTTTT. This sequence encodes CASSETRTGELFF.

The CDR3 DNA is TGTGCCAGCAGCTTAGATTCCCAGAATGAGCAGTTCTTC. It encodes CASSLDSQNEQFF. The chain joins TRBV7-9 to TRBJ2-1; no firm D call. CDR3 length equals 13 residues. Trimming left V 1 base short and J 7 bases short, with 8 bases between. Germline lookup yields CDR1 SEHNR and CDR2 FQNEAQ (reference sequence).

In this sample, this clone turned up once. The chain couples TRBV25-1 to TRBJ2-1, with D tentatively TRBD2 (6 bases). The germline V gene encodes CDR1 MGHDK and CDR2 SYGVNS. The ends were cut back, 4 bases at V and 4 bases at J, with 8 bases in the middle. CDR3 size: 13 residues. The CDR3 loop is CASSGAGYNEQFF. The CDR3 DNA follows: TGTGCCAGCAGTGGGGCGGGGTACAATGAGCAGTTCTTC.

This chain joins TRBV10-3 and TRBJ1-5; a weak D match, TRBD1 (5 bases). Looked up from germline, CDR1 is ENHRY and CDR2 is SYGVKD. The V gene lost 4 bases and the J gene lost 4 bases, with 14 bases spanning the gap. The CDR3 has 15 amino acids. CDR3 coding DNA: TGTGCCATCAGTGTCGGACGGGGGGAAAATCAGCCCCAGCATTTT. This sequence encodes CAISVGRGENQPQHF.

This clone is a singleton in its sample. J is TRBJ1-1 and V is TRBV7-2; possibly TRBD1 for D (6 bases). The V end was cut by 0 bases, the J end by 3 bases, with 11 bases between. Germline CDR1 and CDR2: SGHTA and FQGNSA. CDR3 size: 15 residues. The CDR3 coding sequence is TGTGCCAGCAGCTTAGCTGCAGGGGCGGACACTGAAGCTTTCTTT. Amino acid sequence: CASSLAAGADTEAFF.

CDR3 in amino acids: CASSLNLKRETSYEQYF. In DNA, the CDR3 is TGCGCCAGCAGTCTCAATCTTAAGCGGGAGACCTCCTACGAGCAGTACTTC. The J gene is TRBJ2-7, the V gene TRBV23-1; 8 nucleotides align to TRBD2. TRBV23-1 is an ORF for which the function is uncertain. This CDR3 region has 17 residues. The V gene end was trimmed by 4 bases and the J gene end by 0 bases; junction bases not matched to a gene: 11.

This chain uses TRBV4-2 with TRBJ2-3, with D tentatively TRBD2 (6 bases). The ends were cut back, 3 bases at V and 4 bases at J, with 20 bases in the middle. The CDR3 length is 17 residues. Germline assignment: CDR1 LGHNA and CDR2 YNFKEQ. CDR3 DNA: TGTGCCAGCAGCCATGGAGTTGGAGGGAGTTCAGCAGATACGCAGTATTTT. Translating it yields CASSHGVGGSSADTQYF.

In DNA, the CDR3 is TGCGCCAGCAGCTTTATGAACAGGGGAGTAAACACTGAAGCTTTCTTT. The encoded protein is CASSFMNRGVNTEAFF. This chain links TRBV5-1 with TRBJ1-1, with 7 positions matching TRBD1. The CDR3 contains 16 residues. V was pared by 2 bases and J by 2 bases, with 9 bases of the junction left unmatched. Germline values: CDR1 SGHRS, CDR2 YFSETQ.

This clone was seen once. V usage is TRBV28 and J usage is TRBJ1-2; tentatively, D is TRBD1 (6 bases). Looked up from germline, CDR1 is MDHEN and CDR2 is SYDVKM. Trimming removed 9 bases from V and 8 bases from J, with 19 bases in between. This CDR3 region has 13 residues. The CDR3 loop reads CASDAGGRWGYTF. The CDR3 DNA sequence: TGTGCCAGTGATGCGGGGGGCCGTTGGGGCTACACCTTC.

The genes are TRBV19 and TRBJ2-7; 7 bases are a match to TRBD1. The CDR3 length is 15 residues. Per the germline V gene, CDR1 is LNHDA and CDR2 is SQIVND (reference sequence). V was clipped by 3 bases and J by 3 bases; unmatched bases: 8. CDR3 residues: CASSIRPGQFYEQYF. CDR3 nucleotides: TGTGCCAGTAGTATTCGGCCGGGACAGTTCTACGAGCAGTACTTC. Supplemented by reference TRBV19 and TRBJ2-7, the full variable domain reads DGGITQSPKYLFRKEGQNVTLSCEQNLNHDAMYWYRQDPGQGLRLIYYSQIVNDFQKGDIAEGYSVSREKKESFPLTVTSAQKNPTAFYLCASSIRPGQFYEQYFGPGTRLTVT.

The table lists this clone with a count of one. J is TRBJ2-1 and V is TRBV30, with 8 bases matching TRBD2. J was trimmed by 4 bases and V by 3 bases; bases with no gene match: 8. CDR1 is GTSNPN and CDR2 is SVGIG in the germline V gene (reference sequence). The CDR3 consists of 15 residues. CDR3 DNA sequence: TGTGCCTGGAGCCCGGGACTAGTGGGTTACAATGAGCAGTTCTTC. Translated, it gives CAWSPGLVGYNEQFF.

The chain employs TRBV4-1 and TRBJ1-1; TRBD1 agrees at 7 bases. Germline CDR1 and CDR2: MGHRA and YSYEKL. The CDR3 has 15 amino acids. The J segment lost 12 bases and the V segment lost 0 bases, leaving 13 bases of the junction unmatched. The CDR3: CASSQDATGREDPFF. The DNA of the CDR3 is TGCGCCAGCAGCCAAGATGCGACAGGGCGGGAAGATCCTTTCTTT.